This is a list of T cell receptor beta chains from one sample in a study of blood T cell repertoires in COVID-19. TCRdb's table, derived via immunoSEQ multiplex PCR, lists solely in-frame clones and lacks some. This table has about 210,000 clones, about nine tenths appearing once. Sequenced sample: PBMCs or T cells enriched from blood (not recorded which). These TCRs come from a middle-aged woman with acute COVID-19. The conserved cysteine and the conserved F or W are not part of the CDR3 here.

v_gene	j_gene	CDR3aa
TRBV30	TRBJ2-7	AWSVGRGYEQY
TRBV5-5	TRBJ2-1	ASSQLPVTSGGDEQF
TRBV6-2/TRBV6-3	TRBJ1-1	ASSRDKPGTPPEAF
TRBV6-1	TRBJ2-7	ASSEHFGAPPSSEQY
TRBV11-2	TRBJ1-2	ASSLDRGDGYT
TRBV9	TRBJ1-5	ASSVGTGMNQPQH
TRBV10-2	TRBJ2-3	ASSGVNKLTDTQY
TRBV9	TRBJ2-4	ASSPQGGKNIQY
TRBV7-6	TRBJ1-5	ASSRDRGGNQPQH
TRBV5-8	TRBJ1-5	ASSFWRNNQPQH
TRBV19	TRBJ2-3	ASSTTGGPDTQY
TRBV7-2	TRBJ1-2	ASSLGTGDGYT
TRBV3-1/TRBV3-2	TRBJ2-7	ASSQGQAYEQY
TRBV9	TRBJ2-2	ASSAWGQGASTGELF
TRBV7-9	TRBJ1-1	ASRTSGDTEAF
TRBV6-6	TRBJ2-5	ASSYEETQY
TRBV7-2	TRBJ2-2	ASRRGGLGSTGELF
TRBV18	TRBJ2-3	ASSPAGELDTQY
TRBV30	TRBJ2-3	AWSVFSGRSFGTDTQY
TRBV6-5	TRBJ1-2	ASRGTGGGGYT
TRBV4-2	TRBJ2-5	ASSLAFAGAQETQY
TRBV6-6	TRBJ2-7	ASSKTVLEQY
TRBV7-9	TRBJ1-5	ASSRGQGPGQPQH
TRBV24-1	TRBJ2-7	ATSDLRVNGRVRYEQY
TRBV19	TRBJ2-5	ASKNWEEETQY
TRBV28	TRBJ1-1	ASKGRRRRGGTEAF
TRBV19	TRBJ2-1	ASSPQRGNEQF
TRBV2	TRBJ2-5	ASGRGRDETQY
TRBV6-5	TRBJ1-1	ASSDRGLATEAF
TRBV4-1	TRBJ1-5	ASSLSAGGFNQPQH
TRBV11-3	TRBJ1-1	ASSPRQATNTEAF
TRBV19	TRBJ1-2	ASTGKDITNYGYT
TRBV5-4	TRBJ2-3	ASRDRGWPDTQY
TRBV6-4	TRBJ1-4	ASSDSIAREKLF
TRBV18	TRBJ2-3	ASSRTASTDTQY
TRBV7-2	TRBJ1-3	ASSSFGGSGNTIY
TRBV2	TRBJ1-1	ASSDQGGTEAF
TRBV4-3	TRBJ1-4	ASSQFRTGSTEKLF
TRBV5-6	TRBJ1-1	ASSSPNTEAF
TRBV23-1	TRBJ2-1	ASSHPLLVRACNEQF
TRBV9	TRBJ1-3	ASSQDSGNTIY
TRBV5-4	TRBJ1-1	ASSATGDTEAF
TRBV7-2	TRBJ1-2	ASSVGQAVYGYT
TRBV5-1	TRBJ2-7	ASSFGQASYEQY
TRBV7-2	TRBJ1-5	ASSFMDRGGNQPQH
TRBV5-1	TRBJ2-5	ASSLAVGSGGEDQY
TRBV25-1	TRBJ1-1	ASSEGRGTEAF
TRBV6-5	TRBJ2-5	ASGRGQETQY
TRBV20-1	TRBJ2-3	SARLVDTQY
TRBV25-1	TRBJ1-6	ASRSAYNSPLH